The clone carrying this T cell receptor beta chain has only a few counts. The antigen is unknown. Produced via immunoSEQ multiplex PCR; TCRdb's table is partial and in-frame only. The data contain under 200,000 clones, 91% of them singletons. The CDR3 sequence is 15 residues long. The V gene's germline CDR1 is SGHRS and CDR2 YFSETQ. Losses at the gene ends were 2 bases for V and 2 bases for J; bases not matched to a gene: 6. The sample belongs to a study of T cell responses to AZD1222 COVID-19 vaccine. Study conclusions and caveats: With two AZD1222 doses given, Spike-specific TCR breadth and depth both rose.

Sequencing was performed on peripheral blood, taken on day 0 of AZD1222 vaccination. The receptor was derived from an adult in good health. V and J are TRBV5-1 and TRBJ2-7; the match to TRBD1 covers 8 bases. CDR3: CASSLRTGGTYEQYF. The CDR3 region has the DNA TGCGCCAGCAGCTTACGAACAGGGGGAACCTACGAGCAGTACTTC.